Detailed here is one TCR beta chain. What it binds is not known. The sample originates from a study of cytomegalovirus exposure and HLA in healthy donors. Both 60 Vbeta primers and 13 Jbeta primers went into the PCR. In the authors' workflow: Later, an analysis found 75 million to 90 million unique TCR beta chains, and 8.5 million to 12 million of these were shared. Generated by immunoSEQ multiplex PCR, the TCRdb table keeps only in-frame clones and is missing some. V and J calls and clone size follow that table, whereas D and trimming were derived from the DNA. Found here are 140,000 to 150,000 clones; the top ten clones hold roughly 1.6%. Findings and limits, study-wide: The authors assumed roughly uniform sequencing depth across donors for presence/absence analyses. From TCR beta sequences, most subjects' HLA-A and HLA-B alleles were reportedly predicted accurately.

Sequencing was carried out using PBMCs. The sequence came from a woman between 45 and 65 years old in good health and CMV-seronegative.

The CDR3 sequence is CASSLWASGGSALYEQYF. The CDR3 nucleotides read TGTGCCAGCAGCTTATGGGCTAGCGGGGGTTCGGCCCTCTACGAGCAGTACTTC. This chain links TRBV13 with TRBJ2-7; TRBD2 matches 10 bases. Germline loops: CDR1 PRHDT, CDR2 FYEKMQ (reference sequence). The V gene end was trimmed by 2 bases and the J gene end by 3 bases; junction bases not matched to a gene: 13. The CDR3 is 18 residues long.